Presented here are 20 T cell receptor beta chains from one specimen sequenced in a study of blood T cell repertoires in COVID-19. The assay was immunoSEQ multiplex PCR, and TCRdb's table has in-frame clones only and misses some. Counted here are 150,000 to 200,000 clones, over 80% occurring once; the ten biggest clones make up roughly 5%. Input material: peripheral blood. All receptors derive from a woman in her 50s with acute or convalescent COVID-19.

Here the CDR3 DNA reads TGTGCCAGCAGCCTCCTTTCCGGGGGGGGCGGGGCCCAGTACTTC. Its translation: CASSLLSGGGGAQYF. This chain uses TRBV3-1 (or the pseudogene TRBV3-2) with TRBJ2-5; 8 bases are shared with TRBD2. CDR3 length equals 15 residues. CDR1 LGHDT and CDR2 YNNKEL come from the germline V gene (reference sequence). V was clipped by 4 bases and J by 9 bases; unmatched bases: 13.

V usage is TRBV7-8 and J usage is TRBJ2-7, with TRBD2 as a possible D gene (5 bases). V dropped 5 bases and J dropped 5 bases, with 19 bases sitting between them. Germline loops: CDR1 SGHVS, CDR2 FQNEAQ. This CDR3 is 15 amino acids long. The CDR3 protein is CASSPPRWTVHEQYF. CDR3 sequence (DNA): TGTGCCAGCAGCCCTCCCCGGTGGACTGTCCACGAGCAGTACTTC.

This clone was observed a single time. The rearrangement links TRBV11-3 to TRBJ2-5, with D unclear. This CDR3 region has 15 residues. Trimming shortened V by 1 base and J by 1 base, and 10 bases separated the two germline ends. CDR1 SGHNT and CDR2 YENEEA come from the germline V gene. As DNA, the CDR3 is TGTGCCAGCAGCTTAGCGGGTGGTCCCCAAGAGACCCAGTACTTC. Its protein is CASSLAGGPQETQYF.

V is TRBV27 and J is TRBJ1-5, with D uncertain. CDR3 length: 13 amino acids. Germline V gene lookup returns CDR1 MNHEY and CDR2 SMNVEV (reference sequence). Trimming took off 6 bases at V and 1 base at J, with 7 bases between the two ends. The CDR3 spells CASRRFSNQPQHF. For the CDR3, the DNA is TGTGCCAGCAGGAGATTCAGCAATCAGCCCCAGCATTTT.

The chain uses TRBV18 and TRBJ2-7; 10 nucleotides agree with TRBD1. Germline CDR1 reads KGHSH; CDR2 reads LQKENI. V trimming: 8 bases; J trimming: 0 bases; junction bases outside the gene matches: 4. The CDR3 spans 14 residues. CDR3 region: CASTGTGVSYEQYF. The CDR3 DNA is TGTGCCAGCACCGGGACAGGGGTCTCCTACGAGCAGTACTTC.

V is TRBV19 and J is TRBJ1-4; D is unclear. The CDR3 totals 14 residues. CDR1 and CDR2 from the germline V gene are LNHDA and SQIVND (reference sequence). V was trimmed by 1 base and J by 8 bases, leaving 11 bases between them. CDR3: CASSIGEGREKLFF. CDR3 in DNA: TGTGCCAGTAGTATAGGAGAGGGCCGCGAAAAACTGTTTTTT.

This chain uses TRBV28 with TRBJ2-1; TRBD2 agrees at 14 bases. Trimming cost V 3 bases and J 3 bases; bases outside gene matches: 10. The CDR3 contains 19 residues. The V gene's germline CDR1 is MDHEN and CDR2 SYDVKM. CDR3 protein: CASSFTGTSGSSYYNEQFF. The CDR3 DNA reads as TGTGCCAGCAGTTTTACCGGGACTAGCGGGAGTTCCTACTACAATGAGCAGTTCTTC.

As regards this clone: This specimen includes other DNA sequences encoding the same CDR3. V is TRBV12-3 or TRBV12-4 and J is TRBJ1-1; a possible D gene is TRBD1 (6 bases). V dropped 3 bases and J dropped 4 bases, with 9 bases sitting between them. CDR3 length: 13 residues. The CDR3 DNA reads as TGTGCCAGCAGTTTCGGGGGGCGCACTGAAGCTTTCTTT. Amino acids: CASSFGGRTEAFF.

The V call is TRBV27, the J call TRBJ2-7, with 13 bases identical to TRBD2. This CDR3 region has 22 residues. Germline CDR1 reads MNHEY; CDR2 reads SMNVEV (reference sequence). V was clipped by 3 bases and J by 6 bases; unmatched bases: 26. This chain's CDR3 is CASSFRGHPGLAGERVVGEQYF. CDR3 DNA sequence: TGTGCCAGCAGTTTTCGCGGGCATCCCGGACTAGCGGGAGAACGGGTTGTTGGCGAGCAGTACTTC.

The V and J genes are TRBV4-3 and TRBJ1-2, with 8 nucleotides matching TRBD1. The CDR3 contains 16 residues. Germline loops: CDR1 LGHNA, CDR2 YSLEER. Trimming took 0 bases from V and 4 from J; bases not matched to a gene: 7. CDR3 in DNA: TGCGCCAGCAGCCAAGAAAGGACAGGGTCGTCCTATGGCTACACCTTC. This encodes CASSQERTGSSYGYTF.

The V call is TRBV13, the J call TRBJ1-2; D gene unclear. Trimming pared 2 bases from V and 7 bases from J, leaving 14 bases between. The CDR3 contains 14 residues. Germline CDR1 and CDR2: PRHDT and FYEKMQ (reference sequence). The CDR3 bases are TGTGCCAGCAGCTTAAGAGGGCCTACGTCTGGCTACACCTTC. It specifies CASSLRGPTSGYTF.

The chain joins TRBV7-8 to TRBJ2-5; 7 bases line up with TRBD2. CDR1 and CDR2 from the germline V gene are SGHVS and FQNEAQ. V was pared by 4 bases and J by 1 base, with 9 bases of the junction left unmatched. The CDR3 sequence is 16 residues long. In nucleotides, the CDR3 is TGTGCCAGCAGCTCTGGATGGACTAGTGCCCAAGAGACCCAGTACTTC. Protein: CASSSGWTSAQETQYF.

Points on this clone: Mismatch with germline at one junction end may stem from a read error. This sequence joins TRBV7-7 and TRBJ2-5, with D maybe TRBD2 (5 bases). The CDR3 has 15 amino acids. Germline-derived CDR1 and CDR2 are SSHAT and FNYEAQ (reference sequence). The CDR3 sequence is CASSRTGGTGETQYF. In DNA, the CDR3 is TGTGCTAGCAGCCGTACCGGAGGCACCGGGGAGACCCAGTACTTC. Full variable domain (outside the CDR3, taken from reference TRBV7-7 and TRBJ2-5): GAGVSQSPRYKVTKRGQDVTLRCDPISSHATLYWYQQALGQGPEFLTYFNYEAQPDKSGLPSDRFSAERPEGSISTLTIQRTEQRDSAMYRCASSRTGGTGETQYFGPGTRLLVL.

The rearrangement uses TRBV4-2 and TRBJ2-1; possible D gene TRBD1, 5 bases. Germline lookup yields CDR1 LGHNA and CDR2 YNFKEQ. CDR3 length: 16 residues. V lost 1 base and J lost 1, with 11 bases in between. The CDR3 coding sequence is TGTGCCAGCAGCCAAGTAGACAGCCTTTCCTACAATGAGCAGTTCTTC. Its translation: CASSQVDSLSYNEQFF.

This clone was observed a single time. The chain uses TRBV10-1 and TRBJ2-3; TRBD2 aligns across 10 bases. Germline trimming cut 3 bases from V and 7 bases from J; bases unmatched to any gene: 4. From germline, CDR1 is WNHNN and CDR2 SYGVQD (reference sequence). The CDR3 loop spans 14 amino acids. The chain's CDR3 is CASSEGLAANTQYF. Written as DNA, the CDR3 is TGCGCCAGCAGTGAAGGACTAGCGGCGAATACGCAGTATTTT.

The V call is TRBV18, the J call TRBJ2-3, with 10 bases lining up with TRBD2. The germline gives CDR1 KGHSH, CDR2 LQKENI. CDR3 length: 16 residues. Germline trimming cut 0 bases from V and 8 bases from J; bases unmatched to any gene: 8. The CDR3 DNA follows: TGTGCCAGCTCACCACCAGCGGGGGGGCCTAGTGGTACGCAGTATTTT. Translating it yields CASSPPAGGPSGTQYF.

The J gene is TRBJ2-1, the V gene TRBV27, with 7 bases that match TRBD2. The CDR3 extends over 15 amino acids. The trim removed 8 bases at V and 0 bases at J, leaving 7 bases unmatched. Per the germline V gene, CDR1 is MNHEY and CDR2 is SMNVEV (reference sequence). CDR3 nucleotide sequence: TGTGCCAGCGCTAGTGGCGGGAGCTCCTACAATGAGCAGTTCTTC. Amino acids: CASASGGSSYNEQFF.

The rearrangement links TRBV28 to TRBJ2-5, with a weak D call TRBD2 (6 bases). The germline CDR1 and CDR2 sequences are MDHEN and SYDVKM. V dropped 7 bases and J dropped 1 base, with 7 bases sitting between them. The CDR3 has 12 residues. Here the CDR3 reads CASKGLQETQYF. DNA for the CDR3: TGTGCCAGCAAGGGACTCCAAGAGACCCAGTACTTC.

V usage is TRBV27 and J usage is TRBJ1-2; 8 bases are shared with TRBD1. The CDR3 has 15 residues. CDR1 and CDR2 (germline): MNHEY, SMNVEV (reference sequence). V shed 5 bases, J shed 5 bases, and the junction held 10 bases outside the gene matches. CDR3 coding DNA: TGTGCCAGCAGTCCCGGACAGGGAAGATCGTATGGCTACACCTTC. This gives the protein CASSPGQGRSYGYTF.

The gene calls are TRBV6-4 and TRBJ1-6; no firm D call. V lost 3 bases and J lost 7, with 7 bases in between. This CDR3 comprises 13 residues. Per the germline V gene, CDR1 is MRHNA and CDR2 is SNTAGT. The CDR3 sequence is CASSETLNSPLHF. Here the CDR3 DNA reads TGTGCCAGCAGTGAAACTTTAAATTCACCCCTCCACTTT.